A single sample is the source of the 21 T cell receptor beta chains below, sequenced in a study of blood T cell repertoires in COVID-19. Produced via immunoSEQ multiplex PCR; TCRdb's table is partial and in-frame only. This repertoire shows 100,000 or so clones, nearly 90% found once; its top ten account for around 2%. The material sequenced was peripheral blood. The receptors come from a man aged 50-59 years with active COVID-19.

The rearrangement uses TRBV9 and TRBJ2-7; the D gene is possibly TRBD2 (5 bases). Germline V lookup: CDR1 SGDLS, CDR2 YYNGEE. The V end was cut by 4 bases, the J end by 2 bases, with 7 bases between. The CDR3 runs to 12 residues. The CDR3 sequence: CASSLGTYEQYF. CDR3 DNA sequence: TGTGCCAGCAGCCTCGGGACCTACGAGCAGTACTTC.

The CDR3 region is CASSVTSLAGELFF. The CDR3 nucleotides read TGTGCCAGTAGTGTGACTAGCCTAGCCGGGGAGCTGTTTTTT. The V call is TRBV19, the J call TRBJ2-2; the match to TRBD2 covers 7 bases. Germline assignment: CDR1 LNHDA and CDR2 SQIVND (reference sequence). CDR3 size: 14 residues. Trimming at V came to 5 bases and at J to 6 bases, leaving 6 bases not matched to a gene.

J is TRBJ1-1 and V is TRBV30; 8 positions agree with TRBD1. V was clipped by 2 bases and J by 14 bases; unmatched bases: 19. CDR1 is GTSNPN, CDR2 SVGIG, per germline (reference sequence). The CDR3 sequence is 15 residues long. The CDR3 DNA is TGTGCCTGGAGTACCCACCGGACAGGGCTTGGGTATCGCTTCTTT. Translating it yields CAWSTHRTGLGYRFF.

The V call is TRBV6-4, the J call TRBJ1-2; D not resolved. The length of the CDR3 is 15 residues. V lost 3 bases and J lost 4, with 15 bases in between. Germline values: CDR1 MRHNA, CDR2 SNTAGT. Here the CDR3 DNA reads TGTGCCAGCAGTGATGAAGCGGCCTCGGGCTATGGCTACACCTTC. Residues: CASSDEAASGYGYTF.

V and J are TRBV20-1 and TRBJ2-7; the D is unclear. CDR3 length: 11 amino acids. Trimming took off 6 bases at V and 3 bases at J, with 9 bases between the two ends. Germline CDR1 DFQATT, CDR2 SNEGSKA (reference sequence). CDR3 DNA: TGCAGTGCCCTACCGGGCTACGAGCAGTACTTC. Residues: CSALPGYEQYF.

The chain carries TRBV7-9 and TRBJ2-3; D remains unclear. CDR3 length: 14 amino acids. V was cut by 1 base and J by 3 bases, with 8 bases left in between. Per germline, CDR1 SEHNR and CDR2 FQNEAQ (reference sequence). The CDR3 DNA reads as TGTGCCAGCAGCTTAGGATCAGTAACAGATACGCAGTATTTT. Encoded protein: CASSLGSVTDTQYF.

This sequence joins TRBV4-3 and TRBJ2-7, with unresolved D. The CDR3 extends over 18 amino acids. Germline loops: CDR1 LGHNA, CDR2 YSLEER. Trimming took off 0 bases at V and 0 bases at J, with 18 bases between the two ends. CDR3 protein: CASSQDSSGAGYSYEQYF. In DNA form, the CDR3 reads TGCGCCAGCAGCCAAGATTCGAGTGGAGCCGGCTACTCCTACGAGCAGTACTTC.

The CDR3 DNA reads as TGTGCCAGCAGCTCGAGAGGACAGAACACTGAAGCTTTCTTT. Encoded protein: CASSSRGQNTEAFF. The genes are TRBV9 and TRBJ1-1; weak D call: TRBD1 (5 bases). Germline CDR1 and CDR2: SGDLS and YYNGEE. V shed 4 bases and J shed 1 base, with 11 bases lying between them. This CDR3 has 14 residues.

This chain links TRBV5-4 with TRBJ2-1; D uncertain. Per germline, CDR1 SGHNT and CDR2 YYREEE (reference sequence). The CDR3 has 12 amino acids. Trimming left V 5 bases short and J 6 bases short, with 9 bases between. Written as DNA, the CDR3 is TGTGCCAGCAGAGCTACCTCCAATGAGCAGTTCTTC. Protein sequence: CASRATSNEQFF. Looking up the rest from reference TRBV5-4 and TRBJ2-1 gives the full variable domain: ETGVTQSPTHLIKTRGQQVTLRCSSQSGHNTVSWYQQALGQGPQFIFQYYREEENGRGNFPPRFSGLQFPNYSSELNVNALELDDSALYLCASRATSNEQFFGPGTRLTVL.

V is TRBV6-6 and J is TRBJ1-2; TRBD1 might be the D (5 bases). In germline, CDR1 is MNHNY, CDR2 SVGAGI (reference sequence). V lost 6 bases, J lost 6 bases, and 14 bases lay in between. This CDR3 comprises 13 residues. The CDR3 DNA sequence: TGTGCCAGCAGACCCCCGGGGGTCAATGGCTACACCTTC. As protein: CASRPPGVNGYTF.

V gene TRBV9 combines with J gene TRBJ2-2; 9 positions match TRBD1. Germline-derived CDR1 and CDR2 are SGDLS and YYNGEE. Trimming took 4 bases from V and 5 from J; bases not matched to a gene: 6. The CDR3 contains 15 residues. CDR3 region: CASSPQTGGTGELFF. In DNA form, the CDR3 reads TGTGCCAGCAGCCCCCAGACAGGGGGGACCGGGGAGCTGTTTTTT.

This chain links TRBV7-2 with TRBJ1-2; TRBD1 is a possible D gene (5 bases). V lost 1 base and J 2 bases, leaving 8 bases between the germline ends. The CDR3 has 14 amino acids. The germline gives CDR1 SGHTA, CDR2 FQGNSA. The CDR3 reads CASSLEQGNYGYTF. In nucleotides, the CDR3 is TGTGCCAGCAGCTTAGAGCAGGGAAACTATGGCTACACCTTC.

The CDR3 nucleotides are TGTGCCACCAGCAGCTCCGGGTCCTCCTACGAGCAGTACTTC. It translates to CATSSSGSSYEQYF. The chain recombines TRBV15 with TRBJ2-7; D is uncertain. Germline V CDR1 and CDR2: LNHNV, YYDKDF (reference sequence). V shed 3 bases and J shed 0 bases, with 9 bases lying between them. The CDR3 has 14 residues. The complete variable domain, with remaining parts taken from reference TRBV15 and TRBJ2-7, reads DAMVIQNPRYQVTQFGKPVTLSCSQTLNHNVMYWYQQKSSQAPKLLFHYYDKDFNNEADTPDNFQSRRPNTSFCFLDIRSPGLGDTAMYLCATSSSGSSYEQYFGPGTRLTVT.

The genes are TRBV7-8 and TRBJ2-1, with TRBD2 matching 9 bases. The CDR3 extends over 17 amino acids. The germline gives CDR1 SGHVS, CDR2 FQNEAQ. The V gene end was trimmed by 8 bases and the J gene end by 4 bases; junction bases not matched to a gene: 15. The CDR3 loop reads CASALKPAGGTYNEQFF. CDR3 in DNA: TGTGCCAGCGCCCTAAAGCCGGCGGGGGGGACTTACAATGAGCAGTTCTTC.

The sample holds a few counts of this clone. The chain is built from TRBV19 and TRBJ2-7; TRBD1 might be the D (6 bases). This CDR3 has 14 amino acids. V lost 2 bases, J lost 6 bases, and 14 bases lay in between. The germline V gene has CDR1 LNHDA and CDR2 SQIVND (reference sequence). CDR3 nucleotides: TGTGCCAGTAGTATATCAGGGGCTTTCGCCGAGCAGTACTTC. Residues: CASSISGAFAEQYF.

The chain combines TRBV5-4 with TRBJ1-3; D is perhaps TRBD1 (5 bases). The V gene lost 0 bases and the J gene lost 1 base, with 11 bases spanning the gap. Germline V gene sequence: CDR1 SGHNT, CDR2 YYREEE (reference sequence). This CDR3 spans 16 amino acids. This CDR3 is CASSLAQGGSGNTIYF. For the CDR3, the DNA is TGTGCCAGCAGCTTGGCCCAGGGCGGTTCTGGAAACACCATATATTTT.

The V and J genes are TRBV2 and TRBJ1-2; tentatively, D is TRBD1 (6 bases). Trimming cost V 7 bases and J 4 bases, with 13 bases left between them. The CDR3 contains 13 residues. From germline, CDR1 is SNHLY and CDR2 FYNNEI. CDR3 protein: CASTTQGPYGYTF. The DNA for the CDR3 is TGTGCCAGCACCACACAGGGCCCCTATGGCTACACCTTC. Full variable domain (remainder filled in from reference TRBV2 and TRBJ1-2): EPEVTQTPSHQVTQMGQEVILRCVPISNHLYFYWYRQILGQKVEFLVSFYNNEISEKSEIFDDQFSVERPDGSNFTLKIRSTKLEDSAMYFCASTTQGPYGYTFGSGTRLTVV.

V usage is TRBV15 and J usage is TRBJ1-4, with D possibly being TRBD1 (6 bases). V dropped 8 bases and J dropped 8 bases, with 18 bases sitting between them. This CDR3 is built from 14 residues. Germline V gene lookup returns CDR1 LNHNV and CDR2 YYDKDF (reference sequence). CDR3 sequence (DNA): TGTGCCACCGGGCGAGGACAGCTCCAAGAAAAACTGTTTTTT. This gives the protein CATGRGQLQEKLFF. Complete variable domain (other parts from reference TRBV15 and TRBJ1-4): DAMVIQNPRYQVTQFGKPVTLSCSQTLNHNVMYWYQQKSSQAPKLLFHYYDKDFNNEADTPDNFQSRRPNTSFCFLDIRSPGLGDTAMYLCATGRGQLQEKLFFGSGTQLSVL.

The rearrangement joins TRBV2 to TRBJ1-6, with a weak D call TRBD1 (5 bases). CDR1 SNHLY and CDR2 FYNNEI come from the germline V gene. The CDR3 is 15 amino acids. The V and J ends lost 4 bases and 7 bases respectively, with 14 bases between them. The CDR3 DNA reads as TGTGCCAGCAGTGCGGGGGAAGGTCTGAATTCACCCCTCCACTTT. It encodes CASSAGEGLNSPLHF. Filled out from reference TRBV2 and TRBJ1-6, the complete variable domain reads EPEVTQTPSHQVTQMGQEVILRCVPISNHLYFYWYRQILGQKVEFLVSFYNNEISEKSEIFDDQFSVERPDGSNFTLKIRSTKLEDSAMYFCASSAGEGLNSPLHFGNGTRLTVT.

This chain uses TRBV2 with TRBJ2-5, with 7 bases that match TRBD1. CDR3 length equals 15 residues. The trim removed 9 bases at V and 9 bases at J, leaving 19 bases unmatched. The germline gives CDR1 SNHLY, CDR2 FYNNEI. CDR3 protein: CASIQGQARRSAQYF. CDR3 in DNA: TGTGCCAGTATCCAAGGACAGGCCCGTCGGTCGGCCCAGTACTTC. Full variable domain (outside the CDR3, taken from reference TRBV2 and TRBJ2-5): EPEVTQTPSHQVTQMGQEVILRCVPISNHLYFYWYRQILGQKVEFLVSFYNNEISEKSEIFDDQFSVERPDGSNFTLKIRSTKLEDSAMYFCASIQGQARRSAQYFGPGTRLLVL.

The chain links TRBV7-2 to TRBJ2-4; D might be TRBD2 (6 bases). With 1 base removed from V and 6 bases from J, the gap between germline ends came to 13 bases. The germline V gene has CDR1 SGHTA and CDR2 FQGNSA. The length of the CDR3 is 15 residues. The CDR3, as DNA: TGTGCCAGCAGCTTAGGAGCGGGTAGCGGAAACATTCAGTACTTC. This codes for CASSLGAGSGNIQYF.